This paragraph reports one T cell receptor (beta chain). Cohort assignment relied on participant-reported clinical history. Recovered Cohort 3 donors showed two negative PCRs, clearance, or symptom resolution. The entry originates in a study of blood T cell repertoires in COVID-19. Per the study methods: Amplification of reference gene primers provided the estimated nucleated cell counts. Assay: immunoSEQ multiplex PCR; the TCRdb copy retains only in-frame clones and omits some. V, J and clone size are taken as reported in that table, and D and trimming were inferred from the DNA itself. The data contain roughly 400,000 clones, 85% to 90% of them seen just once; the ten biggest clones take up roughly 9.4%. CDR3 length: 14 residues. V lost 3 bases to trimming and J lost 4 bases, with 11 bases between them. Germline CDR1 SGDLS, CDR2 YYNGEE.

Sequenced: PBMCs or T cells enriched from blood (not recorded which). This TCR came from a woman in her forties or fifties who had recovered from COVID-19. The gene calls are TRBV9 and TRBJ1-3, with a possible D match to TRBD1 (6 bases). CDR3 nucleotide sequence: TGTGCCAGCAGCGAGGGGGTTTACGGAAACACCATATATTTT. Its protein is CASSEGVYGNTIYF.